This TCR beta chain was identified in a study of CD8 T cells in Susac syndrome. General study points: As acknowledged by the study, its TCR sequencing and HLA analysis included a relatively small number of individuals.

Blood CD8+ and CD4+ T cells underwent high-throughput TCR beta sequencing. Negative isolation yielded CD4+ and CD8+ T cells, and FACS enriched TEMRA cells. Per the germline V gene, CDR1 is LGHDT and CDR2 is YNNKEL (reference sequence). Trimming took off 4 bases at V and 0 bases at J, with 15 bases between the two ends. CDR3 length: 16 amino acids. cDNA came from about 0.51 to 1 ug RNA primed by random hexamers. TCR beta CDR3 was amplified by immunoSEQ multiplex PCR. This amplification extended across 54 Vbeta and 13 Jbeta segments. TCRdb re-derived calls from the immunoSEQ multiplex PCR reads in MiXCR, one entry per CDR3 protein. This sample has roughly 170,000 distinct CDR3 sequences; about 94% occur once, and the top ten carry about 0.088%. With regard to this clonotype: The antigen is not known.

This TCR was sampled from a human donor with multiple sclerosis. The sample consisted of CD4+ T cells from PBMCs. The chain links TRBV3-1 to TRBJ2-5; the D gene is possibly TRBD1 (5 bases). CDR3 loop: CASSPWARADQETQYF. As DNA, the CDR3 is TGTGCCAGCAGCCCATGGGCCAGGGCTGACCAAGAGACCCAGTACTTC.